The present TCR beta chain was sequenced within a study of blood T cell repertoires in COVID-19. The repertoire was sequenced with immunoSEQ multiplex PCR; TCRdb's copy has only in-frame clones and lacks some. Among about 480,000 clones, roughly 89% were seen once, and the ten largest hold about 0.91%. Germline V lookup: CDR1 SNHLY, CDR2 FYNNEI. This CDR3 spans 15 amino acids. V was cut by 7 bases and J by 0 bases, with 12 bases left in between. Enrolled during active infection, Seattle patients were then followed longitudinally. The source material was peripheral blood. The receptor comes from a man aged 18 to 30 with COVID-19, enrolled during active disease. This chain connects TRBV2 to TRBJ1-4, with D perhaps TRBD1 (5 bases). DNA for the CDR3: TGTGCCAGCACCCGACAGTTTTCAACTAATGAAAAACTGTTTTTT. It codes for CASTRQFSTNEKLFF.